Listed below are T cell receptor beta chains from one sample, sequenced in a study of T cells in tumors after PD-1 blockade. Produced via immunoSEQ multiplex PCR; TCRdb's table is partial and in-frame only. The table lists approximately 47,000 clones, around 85% of them singletons, with roughly 9.4% in the top ten. The sequenced sample was PBMCs, obtained before anti-PD-1 therapy. These receptors came from a human donor with advanced basal cell or squamous cell carcinoma (not recorded which). The CDR3 runs from the conserved cysteine through the conserved F or W. A D gene is named only where the DNA matches it firmly. Not every row has a clone size; where given, it reads once, few, many or a size class.

CDR3nt	CDR3aa	j_gene	abundance	d_gene	v_gene
TGTGCCAGCAGTTTCAGGGCGCTGAACCCAAATTCACCCCTCCACTTT	CASSFRALNPNSPLHF	TRBJ1-6	NA	NA	TRBV28
TGTGCCAGCAGCTTAGGGTCGGGGAGGAACACTGAAGCTTTCTTT	CASSLGSGRNTEAFF	TRBJ1-1	NA	NA	TRBV7-9
TGCAGCGTTGGGGAGGAGGCTGGCTACACCTTC	CSVGEEAGYTF	TRBJ1-2	NA	NA	TRBV29-1
TGTGCCAGCAGCGTAGATGTAGCGGGAAACACCGGGGAGCTGTTTTTT	CASSVDVAGNTGELFF	TRBJ2-2	NA	TRBD2	TRBV9
TGTGCCAGCGGAATTCAGGGGTTCACCCTCCACTTT	CASGIQGFTLHF	TRBJ1-6	NA	NA	TRBV7-8
TGTGCCAGCTCACCTGGGACAGGGAACACTGAAGCTTTCTTT	CASSPGTGNTEAFF	TRBJ1-1	NA	TRBD1	TRBV18
TGTGCCAGCAGTTTGGGGCAAGCGGGAACATACGAGCAGTACTTC	CASSLGQAGTYEQYF	TRBJ2-7	NA	TRBD2	TRBV27
TGTGCCAGCAAGGAAGTAAAGAACACCGGGGAGCTGTTTTTT	CASKEVKNTGELFF	TRBJ2-2	NA	NA	TRBV2
TGTGCCAGCAGCGCAGGACTAGCGGATTGGGAGAATACGCAGTATTTT	CASSAGLADWENTQYF	TRBJ2-3	once	TRBD2	TRBV7-9
TGCGCCAGCAGCCCAACAGGGGGCGAAACAGATACGCAGTATTTT	CASSPTGGETDTQYF	TRBJ2-3	NA	TRBD1	TRBV10-1
TGCGCCAGCAGCCAAGTTACTTATCGGGAGCAGTACTTC	CASSQVTYREQYF	TRBJ2-7	NA	NA	TRBV4-1
TGTGCCACGGGCACAGGGCTATCGGTCGGTTACAATGAGCAGTTCTTC	CATGTGLSVGYNEQFF	TRBJ2-1	NA	NA	TRBV6-6
TGTGCCAGCAGCTTAGTGGTGGCAGGAGTGAACACTGAAGCTTTCTTT	CASSLVVAGVNTEAFF	TRBJ1-1	NA	NA	TRBV7-8
TGTGCCAGCAGGATCGGTAGATCTGAGCAGTTCTTC	CASRIGRSEQFF	TRBJ2-1	few	NA	TRBV5-6
TGTGCCAGCAGCTTAGAGTTTAGCGGCACAGATACGCAGTATTTT	CASSLEFSGTDTQYF	TRBJ2-3	NA	NA	TRBV7-9
TGTGCCAGCAGCCAACTGACTAGCGGGAGAGCAGATACGCAGTATTTT	CASSQLTSGRADTQYF	TRBJ2-3	NA	TRBD2	TRBV14
TGCAGCGTTGAGACGGGGGACACACCAACCTACGAGCAGTACTTC	CSVETGDTPTYEQYF	TRBJ2-7	NA	NA	TRBV29-1
TGTGCCAGCAGTGAAGGGCCGATGAACACTGAAGCTTTCTTT	CASSEGPMNTEAFF	TRBJ1-1	NA	NA	TRBV6-1
TGTGCCAGCAGCTTAGCGGTAGATTTGGATACGCAGTATTTT	CASSLAVDLDTQYF	TRBJ2-3	NA	NA	TRBV7-9
TGTGCCAGCAGCCGCACAGCAGCTCAGCCCCAGCATTTT	CASSRTAAQPQHF	TRBJ1-5	NA	NA	TRBV3-1/TRBV3-2
TGTGCCAGCAGTAGGGACAGGGTCGACGAAAAACTGTTTTTT	CASSRDRVDEKLFF	TRBJ1-4	NA	TRBD1	TRBV6-5
TGTGCCAGCAGTTTAGCAGGCCCCGGGATCTATGGCTACACCTTC	CASSLAGPGIYGYTF	TRBJ1-2	NA	NA	TRBV28
TGTGCCAGCAGTCGCGCCACCTACCCGGATTACGAGCAGTACTTC	CASSRATYPDYEQYF	TRBJ2-7	NA	NA	TRBV28
TGTGCCAGTAGTATCGGGACGTTTGCAACTAATGAAAAACTGTTTTTT	CASSIGTFATNEKLFF	TRBJ1-4	NA	NA	TRBV19
TGTGCCAGCAGCTTCGGGGCTGCCACTGAAGCTTTCTTT	CASSFGAATEAFF	TRBJ1-1	once	NA	TRBV5-6
TGTGCCAGCAGCTTAATCGAGGGGACCGGGGAGCTGTTTTTT	CASSLIEGTGELFF	TRBJ2-2	once	NA	TRBV7-9
TGTGCCAGCAGCTTAAGGGGACAGGGGGCGTTGACTGAAGCTTTCTTT	CASSLRGQGALTEAFF	TRBJ1-1	once	TRBD1	TRBV7-2
TGTGCCAGCCTGGTCACGGTCAGGGCCTATGGCTACACCTTC	CASLVTVRAYGYTF	TRBJ1-2	NA	NA	TRBV2
TGTGCCAGCAGCCAAGGAGGATGGTCGGGATCTGGAAACACCATATATTTT	CASSQGGWSGSGNTIYF	TRBJ1-3	medium-sized	NA	TRBV3-1/TRBV3-2
TGTGCCACCAGCAGACCGTGGGTAGAGTCCGGGGTTGGCAATCAGCCCCAGCATTTT	CATSRPWVESGVGNQPQHF	TRBJ1-5	once	NA	TRBV15
TGTGCCAGCAGTCGCCCCTCCGGTGCCTTCTCCTACGAGCAGTACTTC	CASSRPSGAFSYEQYF	TRBJ2-7	NA	NA	TRBV28
TGTGCCAGCAGTTTATTACAGGGGCAGTACGAGCAGTACTTC	CASSLLQGQYEQYF	TRBJ2-7	once	TRBD1	TRBV28
TGTGCCAGCAGTTTATTGGGGGAGCGCACTGAAGCTTTCTTT	CASSLLGERTEAFF	TRBJ1-1	NA	NA	TRBV28
TGTGCCAGCCGGACAGGGGAGACGTACGAGCAGTACTTC	CASRTGETYEQYF	TRBJ2-7	NA	TRBD1	TRBV7-2
TGTGCCAGCAGGGAGACTAGCGGGGCCGAGACCCAGTACTTC	CASRETSGAETQYF	TRBJ2-5	NA	TRBD2	TRBV2
TGTGCCAGCAGTCCCTGGGGTTCAGGAAACACCATATATTTT	CASSPWGSGNTIYF	TRBJ1-3	NA	NA	TRBV28
TGTGCCAGTAGGGATGTAGGGGTTTACACTGAAGCTTTCTTT	CASRDVGVYTEAFF	TRBJ1-1	NA	NA	TRBV19
TGCGCCAGCAGCTCGGCCCTGACGGGGGGGATAAATACGCAGTATTTT	CASSSALTGGINTQYF	TRBJ2-3	once	TRBD2	TRBV5-1
TGTGCCAGCAGCTTAGTTGGGACAGGGATTAATGGCTACACCTTC	CASSLVGTGINGYTF	TRBJ1-2	few	TRBD1	TRBV7-9
TGCAGCGACACAGATCGGGTTACCAGCTATGGCTACACCTTC	CSDTDRVTSYGYTF	TRBJ1-2	NA	NA	TRBV29-1
TGTGCCAGCAGCCAAGATCGGGGACTAGCGGGGGGACACTACAATGAGCAGTTCTTC	CASSQDRGLAGGHYNEQFF	TRBJ2-1	NA	TRBD2	TRBV3-1/TRBV3-2
TGTGCCAGCAGTTTCGGGACAGGGAATGAAGCTTTCTTT	CASSFGTGNEAFF	TRBJ1-1	NA	TRBD1	TRBV27
TGTGCCAGCAGTCTACAGGGTGTTGAGAGGCAGTATTTT	CASSLQGVERQYF	TRBJ2-3	few	NA	TRBV5-4